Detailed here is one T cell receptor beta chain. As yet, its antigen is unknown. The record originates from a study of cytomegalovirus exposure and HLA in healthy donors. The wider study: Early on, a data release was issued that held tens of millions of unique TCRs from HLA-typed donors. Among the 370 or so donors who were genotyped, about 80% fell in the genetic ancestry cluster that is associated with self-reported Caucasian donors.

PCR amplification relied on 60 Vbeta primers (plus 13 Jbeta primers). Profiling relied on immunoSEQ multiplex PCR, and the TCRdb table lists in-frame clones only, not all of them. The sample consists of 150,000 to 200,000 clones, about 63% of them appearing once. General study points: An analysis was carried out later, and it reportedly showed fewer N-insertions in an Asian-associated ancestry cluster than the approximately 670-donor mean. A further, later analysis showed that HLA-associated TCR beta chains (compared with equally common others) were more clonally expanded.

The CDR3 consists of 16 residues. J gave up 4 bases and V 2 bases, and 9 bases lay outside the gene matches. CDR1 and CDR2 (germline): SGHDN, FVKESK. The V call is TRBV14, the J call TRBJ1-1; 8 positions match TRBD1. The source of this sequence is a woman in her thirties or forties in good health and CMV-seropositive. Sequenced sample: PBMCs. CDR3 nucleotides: TGTGCCAGCAGCCAACAGACAGGGGTTTTTTCCACTGAAGCTTTCTTT. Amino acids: CASSQQTGVFSTEAFF.